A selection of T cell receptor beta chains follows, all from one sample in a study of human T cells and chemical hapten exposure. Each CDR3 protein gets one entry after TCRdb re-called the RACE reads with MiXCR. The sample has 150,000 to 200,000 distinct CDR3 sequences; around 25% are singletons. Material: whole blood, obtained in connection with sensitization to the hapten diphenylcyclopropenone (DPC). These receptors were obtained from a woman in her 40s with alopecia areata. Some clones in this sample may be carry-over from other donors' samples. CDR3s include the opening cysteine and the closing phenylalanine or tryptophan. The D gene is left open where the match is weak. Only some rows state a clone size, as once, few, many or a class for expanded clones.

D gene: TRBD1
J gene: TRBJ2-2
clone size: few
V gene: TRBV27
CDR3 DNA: TGTGCCAGCAGTCCCACAGGGGTCACCGGGGAGCTGTTTTTT
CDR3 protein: CASSPTGVTGELFF

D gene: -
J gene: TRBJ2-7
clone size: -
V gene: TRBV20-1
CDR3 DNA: TGCAGTGCCGCACAGGACACCTACGAGCAGTACTTC
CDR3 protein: CSAAQDTYEQYF

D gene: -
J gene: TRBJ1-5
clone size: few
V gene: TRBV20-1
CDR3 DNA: TGCAGTGCTAGGGAAGGAGGTAGCAATCAGCCCCAGCATTTT
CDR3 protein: CSAREGGSNQPQHF

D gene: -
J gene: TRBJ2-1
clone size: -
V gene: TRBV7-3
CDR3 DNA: TGTGCCAGCAGCTCCAGAGTAGGTCAGCAGTTCTTC
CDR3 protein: CASSSRVGQQFF

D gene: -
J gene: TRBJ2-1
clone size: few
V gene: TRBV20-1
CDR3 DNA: TGCAGTGCTAGAGGGTACGGCAGCTCCTACAATGAGCAGTTCTTC
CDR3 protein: CSARGYGSSYNEQFF

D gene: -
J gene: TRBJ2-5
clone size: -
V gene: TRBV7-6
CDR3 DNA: TGTGCCAGCAGCTTAAGGGCAGGGACCATCCAAGAGACCCAGTACTTC
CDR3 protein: CASSLRAGTIQETQYF

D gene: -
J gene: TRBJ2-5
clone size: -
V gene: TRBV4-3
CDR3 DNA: TGCGCCAGCAGCCAAGCCCCCCAGGCACAAGAGACCCAGTACTTC
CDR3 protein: CASSQAPQAQETQYF

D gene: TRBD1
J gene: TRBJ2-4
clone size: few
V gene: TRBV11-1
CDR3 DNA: TGTGCCAGCAGCCTTCTTATAGACAGGGGTGGTGGAAACATTCAGTACTTC
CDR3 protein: CASSLLIDRGGGNIQYF

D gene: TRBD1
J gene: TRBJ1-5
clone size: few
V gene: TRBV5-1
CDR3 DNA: TGCGCCAGCAGCTCGGGACAGGGAGATCAGCCCCAGCATTTT
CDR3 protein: CASSSGQGDQPQHF

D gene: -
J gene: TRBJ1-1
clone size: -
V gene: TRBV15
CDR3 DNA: TGTGCCACCAGCAGAGATAGGACACGCGGAGGAACTGAAGCTTTCTTT
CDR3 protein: CATSRDRTRGGTEAFF

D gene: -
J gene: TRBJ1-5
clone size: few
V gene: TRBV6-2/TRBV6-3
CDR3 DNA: TGTGCCAGCAGCCCGAACTTCCCCGGGGTAAATCAGCCCCAGCATTTT
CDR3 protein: CASSPNFPGVNQPQHF

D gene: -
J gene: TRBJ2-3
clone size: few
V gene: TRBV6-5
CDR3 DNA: TGTGCCAGCAACGAAGGGGGGAGCACAGATACGCAGTATTTT
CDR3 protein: CASNEGGSTDTQYF

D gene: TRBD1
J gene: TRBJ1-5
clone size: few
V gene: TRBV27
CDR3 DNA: TGTGCCAGCAGACAAGAGACAGGGGGCAGTCGCAATCAGCCCCAGCATTTT
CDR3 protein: CASRQETGGSRNQPQHF

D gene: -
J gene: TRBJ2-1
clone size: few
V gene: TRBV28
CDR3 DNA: TGTGCCAGCAGCACTAGGGGAAAGTGGGATGAGCAGTTCTTC
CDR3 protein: CASSTRGKWDEQFF

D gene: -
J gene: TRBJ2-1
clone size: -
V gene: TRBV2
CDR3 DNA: TGTGCCAGCAACCCCGCAGTCATAAATGAGCAGTTCTTC
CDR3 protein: CASNPAVINEQFF

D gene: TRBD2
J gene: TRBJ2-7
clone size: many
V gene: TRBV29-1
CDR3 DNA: TGCAGCGGCCGGACTAGCGGGAGCTACGAGCAGTACTTC
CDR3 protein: CSGRTSGSYEQYF

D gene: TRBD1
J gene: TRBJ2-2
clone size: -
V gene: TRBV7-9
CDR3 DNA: TGTGCCAGCAGCACACAGGGGGCCGGCGGGGAGCTGTTTTTT
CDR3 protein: CASSTQGAGGELFF

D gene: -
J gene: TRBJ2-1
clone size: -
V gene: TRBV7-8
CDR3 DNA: TGTGCCAGCAGCTTAGGGGGTATTGAGCAGTTCTTC
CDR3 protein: CASSLGGIEQFF

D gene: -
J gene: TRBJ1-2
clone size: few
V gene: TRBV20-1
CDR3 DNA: TGCAGTGCTCTAAAAGACTATGGCTACACCTTC
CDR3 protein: CSALKDYGYTF

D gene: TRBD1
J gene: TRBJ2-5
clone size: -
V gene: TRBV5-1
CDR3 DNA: TGCGCCAGCAGCCCGGGACAGGGGGCCTCAGAGACCCAGTACTTC
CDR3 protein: CASSPGQGASETQYF

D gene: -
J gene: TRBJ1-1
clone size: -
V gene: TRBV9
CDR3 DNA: TGTGCCAGCAGCGTAAGAGGGGACACTGAAGCTTTCTTT
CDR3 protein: CASSVRGDTEAFF

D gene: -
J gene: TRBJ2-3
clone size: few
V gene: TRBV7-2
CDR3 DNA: TGTGCCAGCATTGGGGCAGCGGATACGCAGTATTTT
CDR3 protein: CASIGAADTQYF

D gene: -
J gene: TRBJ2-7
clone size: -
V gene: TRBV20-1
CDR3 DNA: TGCAGTGCTAGTTCCCCCGAGGGCAGGTCCTACGAGCAGTACTTC
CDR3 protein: CSASSPEGRSYEQYF

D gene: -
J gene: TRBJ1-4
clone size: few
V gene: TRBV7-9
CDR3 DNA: TGTGCCAGCAGCTTAGCGACAGGCCTATTTTTT
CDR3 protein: CASSLATGLFF

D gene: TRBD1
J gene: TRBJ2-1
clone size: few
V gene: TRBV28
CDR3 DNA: TGTGCCAGCCCTAACCCACAGGGGGTCTACAATGAGCAGTTCTTC
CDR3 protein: CASPNPQGVYNEQFF

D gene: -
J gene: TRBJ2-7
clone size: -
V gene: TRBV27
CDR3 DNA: TGTGCCAGCAGTTTGAAGGGGATGGGCTACGAGCAGTACTTC
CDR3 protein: CASSLKGMGYEQYF

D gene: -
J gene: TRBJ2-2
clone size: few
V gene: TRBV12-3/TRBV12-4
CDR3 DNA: TGTGCCAGCAGTTTAAGGGCCTACACCGGGGAGCTGTTTTTT
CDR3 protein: CASSLRAYTGELFF

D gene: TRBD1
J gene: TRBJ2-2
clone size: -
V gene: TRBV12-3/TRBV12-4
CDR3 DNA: TGTGCCAGCAGAGGAACAGGGGCGCGTAACACCGGGGAGCTGTTTTTT
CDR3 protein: CASRGTGARNTGELFF

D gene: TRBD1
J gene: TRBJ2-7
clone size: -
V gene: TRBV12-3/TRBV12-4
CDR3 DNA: TGTGCCAGCAGTTTGTCTTGGCAGGGGGCGCGGGAGCAGTACTTC
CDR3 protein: CASSLSWQGAREQYF

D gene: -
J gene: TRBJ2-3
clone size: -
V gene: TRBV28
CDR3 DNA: TGTGCCAGCAGTTTAAACTCGGCCACCCGACCAGGGGTGCAGTATTTT
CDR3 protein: CASSLNSATRPGVQYF

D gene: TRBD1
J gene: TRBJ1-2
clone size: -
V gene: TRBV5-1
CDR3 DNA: TGCGCCAGCAGCCAAGACGGACAGGGGAATTATGGCTACACCTTC
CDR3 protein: CASSQDGQGNYGYTF

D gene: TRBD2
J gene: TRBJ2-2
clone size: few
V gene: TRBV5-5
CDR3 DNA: TGTGCCAGCAGCTTGGGACTAGCTCCCACCGGGGAGCTGTTTTTT
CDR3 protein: CASSLGLAPTGELFF

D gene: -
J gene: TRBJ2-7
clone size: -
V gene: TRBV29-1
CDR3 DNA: TGCAGCGTGGGATATACCGGGACAATCAACGAGCAGTACTTC
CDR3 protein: CSVGYTGTINEQYF

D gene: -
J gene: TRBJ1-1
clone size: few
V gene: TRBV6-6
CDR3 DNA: TGTGCCAGCAGTGTGGGGTCGTTAAGTGCCCGGATGAACACTGAAGCTTTCTTT
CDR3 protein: CASSVGSLSARMNTEAFF

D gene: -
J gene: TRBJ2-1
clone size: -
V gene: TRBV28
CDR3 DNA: TGTGCCAGCAGGGCCAGGAACCTCTACAATGAGCAGTTCTTC
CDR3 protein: CASRARNLYNEQFF

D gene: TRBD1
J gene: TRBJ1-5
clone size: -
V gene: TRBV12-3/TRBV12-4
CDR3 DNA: TGTGCCAGCAGGCCCCAGGGGGGCCTCAATCAGCCCCAGCATTTT
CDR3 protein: CASRPQGGLNQPQHF

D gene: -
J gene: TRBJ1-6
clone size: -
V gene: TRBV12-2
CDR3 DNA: TGTGCAAGTCGCTTCGACAGGGGCTCCTTCTATAATTCACCCCTCCACTTT
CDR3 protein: CASRFDRGSFYNSPLHF

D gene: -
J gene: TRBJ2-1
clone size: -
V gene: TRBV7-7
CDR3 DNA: TGTGCTAGCAGCTTAGAGGGTAGCGCGGGTGAGCAGTTCTTC
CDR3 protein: CASSLEGSAGEQFF

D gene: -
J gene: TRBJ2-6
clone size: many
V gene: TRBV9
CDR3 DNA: TGTGCCAGCAGTTCCTCTGGGGCCAACGTCCTGACTTTC
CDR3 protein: CASSSSGANVLTF

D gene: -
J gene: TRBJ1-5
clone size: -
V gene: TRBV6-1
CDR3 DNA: TGTGCCAGCAGTGGTCGAGAGGGCAATCAGCCCCAGCATTTT
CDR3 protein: CASSGREGNQPQHF

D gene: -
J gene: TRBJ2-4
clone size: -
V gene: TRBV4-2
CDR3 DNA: TGTGCCAGCAGCCAAGTGGGCCTTAGGGTGGGAAACATTCAGTACTTC
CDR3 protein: CASSQVGLRVGNIQYF

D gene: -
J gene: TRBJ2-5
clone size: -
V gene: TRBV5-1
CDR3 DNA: TGCGCCAGCAACCCAACAGGGTTAGAGACCCAGTACTTC
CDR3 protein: CASNPTGLETQYF

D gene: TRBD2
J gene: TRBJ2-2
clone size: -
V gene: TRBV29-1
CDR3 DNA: TGCAGCGCCTTGACTAGCGGGAGGCCTAACACCGGGGAGCTGTTTTTT
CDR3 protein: CSALTSGRPNTGELFF

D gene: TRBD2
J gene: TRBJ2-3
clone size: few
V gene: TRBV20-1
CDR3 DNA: TGCAGTGCTGTTACTAGCGGGAGGGCCCCAGATACGCAGTATTTT
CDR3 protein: CSAVTSGRAPDTQYF

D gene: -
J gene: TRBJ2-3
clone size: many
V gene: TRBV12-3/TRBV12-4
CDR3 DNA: TGTGCCAGCAGTGGGGGATACAGGATAGGCGCAGATACGCAGTATTTT
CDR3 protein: CASSGGYRIGADTQYF

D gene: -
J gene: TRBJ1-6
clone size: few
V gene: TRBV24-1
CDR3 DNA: TGTGCCACCAGTGGGCAGCCGAATTCACCCCTCCACTTT
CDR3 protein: CATSGQPNSPLHF

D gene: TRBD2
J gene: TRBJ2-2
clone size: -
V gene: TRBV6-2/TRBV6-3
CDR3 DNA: TGTGCCAGCGATTCGCCGGGGACTAGCACCGGGGAGCTGTTTTTT
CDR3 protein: CASDSPGTSTGELFF

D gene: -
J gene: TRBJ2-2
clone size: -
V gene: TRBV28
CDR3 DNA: TGTGCCAGCAGCCGCCCGGACACCGGGGAGCTGTTTTTT
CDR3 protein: CASSRPDTGELFF

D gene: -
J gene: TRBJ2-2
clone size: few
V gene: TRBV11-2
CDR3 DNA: TGTGCCAGCAGTACTTCCCGAGGGCCCGGTTCTCGGGGGCTGTTTTTT
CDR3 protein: CASSTSRGPGSRGLFF

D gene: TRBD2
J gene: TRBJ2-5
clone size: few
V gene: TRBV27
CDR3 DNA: TGTGCCAGCAGTTTACTAGCGGGGCAAGAGACCCAGTACTTC
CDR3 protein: CASSLLAGQETQYF

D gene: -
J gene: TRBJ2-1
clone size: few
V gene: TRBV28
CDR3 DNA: TGTGCCAGCAGTTTGTTGGAAAATGAGCAGTTCTTC
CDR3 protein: CASSLLENEQFF

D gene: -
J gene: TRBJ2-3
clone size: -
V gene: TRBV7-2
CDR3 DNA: TGTGCCAGCAGCTTTGCTCGGATCACAGATACGCAGTATTTT
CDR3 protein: CASSFARITDTQYF

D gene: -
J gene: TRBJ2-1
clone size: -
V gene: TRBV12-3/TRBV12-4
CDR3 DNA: TGTGCCAGCAGTAAAGGGGACTCCCAACACTACAATGAGCAGTTCTTC
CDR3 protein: CASSKGDSQHYNEQFF

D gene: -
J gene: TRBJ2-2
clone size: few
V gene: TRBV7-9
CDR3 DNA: TGTGCCAGCAGCACTGGGGGAACCGGGGAGCTGTTTTTT
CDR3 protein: CASSTGGTGELFF

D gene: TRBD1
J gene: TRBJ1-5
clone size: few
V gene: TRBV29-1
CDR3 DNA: TGCAGCGTGGGTACCGGGACAGAAAATCAGCCCCAGCATTTT
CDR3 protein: CSVGTGTENQPQHF

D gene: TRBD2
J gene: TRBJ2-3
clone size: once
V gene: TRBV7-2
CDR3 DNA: TGTGCCAGCAGCGAAGGACTAGGCTACACAGATACGCAGTATTTT
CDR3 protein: CASSEGLGYTDTQYF

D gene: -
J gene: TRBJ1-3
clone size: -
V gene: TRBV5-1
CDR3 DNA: TGCGCCAGCAGCTTGGGCTCTACAGCGCCCATATATTTT
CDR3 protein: CASSLGSTAPIYF

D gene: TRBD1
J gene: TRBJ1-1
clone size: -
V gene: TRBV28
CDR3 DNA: TGTGCCAGCAGCAGCTCCCGCCCCAGGGGGGGACGCGACACTGAAGCTTTCTTT
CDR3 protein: CASSSSRPRGGRDTEAFF

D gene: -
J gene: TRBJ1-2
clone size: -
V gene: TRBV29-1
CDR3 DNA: TGCAGCGTTGGTTTATTGGGCTATGGCTACACCTTC
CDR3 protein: CSVGLLGYGYTF

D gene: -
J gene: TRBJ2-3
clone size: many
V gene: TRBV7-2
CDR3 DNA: TGTGCCAGCAGCCTGAGCACAGATACGCAGTATTTT
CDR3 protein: CASSLSTDTQYF